The source of this T cell receptor beta chain is a study of cytomegalovirus exposure and HLA in healthy donors. The CDR3 length is 15 residues. V was pared by 5 bases and J by 4 bases, with 6 bases of the junction left unmatched. The germline V gene has CDR1 MNHEY and CDR2 SVGAGI. Libraries were prepared by immunoSEQ multiplex PCR; TCRdb keeps only in-frame clonotypes and omits some of them. This table holds roughly 140,000 clones, roughly nine tenths found once. The chain has TRBV6-5 and TRBJ2-2; TRBD1 matches 8 bases. The sequenced sample was PBMCs. This receptor was identified in a man younger than 35 in good health and CMV-seronegative. In DNA form, the CDR3 reads TGTGCCAGCAGTCGTGGCAGGGGGCTCACCGGGGAGCTGTTTTTT. It codes for CASSRGRGLTGELFF.